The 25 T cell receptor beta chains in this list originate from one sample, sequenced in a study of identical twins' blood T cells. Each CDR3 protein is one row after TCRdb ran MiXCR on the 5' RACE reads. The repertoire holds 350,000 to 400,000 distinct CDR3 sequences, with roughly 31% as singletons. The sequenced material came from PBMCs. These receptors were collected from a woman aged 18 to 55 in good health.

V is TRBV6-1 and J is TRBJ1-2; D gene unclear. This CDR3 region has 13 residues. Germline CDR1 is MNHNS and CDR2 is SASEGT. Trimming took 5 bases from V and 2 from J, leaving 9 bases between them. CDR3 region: CASSLSQNYGYTF. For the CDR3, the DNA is TGTGCCAGCAGTTTGAGTCAGAACTATGGCTACACCTTC.

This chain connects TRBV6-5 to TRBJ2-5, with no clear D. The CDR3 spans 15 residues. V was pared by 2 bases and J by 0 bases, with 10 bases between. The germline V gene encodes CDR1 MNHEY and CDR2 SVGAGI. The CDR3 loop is CASSYTLVNQETQYF. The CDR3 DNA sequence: TGTGCCAGCAGTTACACGCTCGTGAACCAAGAGACCCAGTACTTC.

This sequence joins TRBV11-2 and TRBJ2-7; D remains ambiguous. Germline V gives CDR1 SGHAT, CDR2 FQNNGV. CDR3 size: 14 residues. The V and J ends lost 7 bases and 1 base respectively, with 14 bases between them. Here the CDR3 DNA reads TGTGCCAGCACCCCGCGCGGATTTTCCTACGAGCAGTACTTC. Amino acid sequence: CASTPRGFSYEQYF.

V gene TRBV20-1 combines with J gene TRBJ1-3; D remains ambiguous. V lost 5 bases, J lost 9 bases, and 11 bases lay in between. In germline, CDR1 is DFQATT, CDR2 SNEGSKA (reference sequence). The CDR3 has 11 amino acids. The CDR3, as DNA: TGCAGTGCTTCTCCCGGTGTCACCATATATTTT. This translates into CSASPGVTIYF.

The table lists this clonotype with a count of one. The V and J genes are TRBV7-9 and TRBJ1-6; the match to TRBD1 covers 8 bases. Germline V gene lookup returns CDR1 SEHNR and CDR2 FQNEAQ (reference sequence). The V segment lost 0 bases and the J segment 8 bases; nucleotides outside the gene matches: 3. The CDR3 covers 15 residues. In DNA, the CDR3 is TGTGCCAGCAGCTTAGCGGGGACAGGAGATTCACCCCTCCACTTT. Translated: CASSLAGTGDSPLHF.

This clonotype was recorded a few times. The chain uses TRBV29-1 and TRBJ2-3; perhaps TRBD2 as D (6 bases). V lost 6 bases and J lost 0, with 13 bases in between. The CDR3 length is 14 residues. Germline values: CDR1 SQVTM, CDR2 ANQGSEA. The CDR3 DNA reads TGCAGCGTGAAGCGGGCCTCTAGCACAGATACGCAGTATTTT. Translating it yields CSVKRASSTDTQYF.

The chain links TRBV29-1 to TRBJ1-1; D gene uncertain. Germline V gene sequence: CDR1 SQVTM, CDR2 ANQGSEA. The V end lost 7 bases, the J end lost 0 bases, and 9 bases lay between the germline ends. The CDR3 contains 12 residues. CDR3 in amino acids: CSATRMNTEAFF. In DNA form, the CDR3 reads TGCAGCGCCACTAGGATGAACACTGAAGCTTTCTTT.

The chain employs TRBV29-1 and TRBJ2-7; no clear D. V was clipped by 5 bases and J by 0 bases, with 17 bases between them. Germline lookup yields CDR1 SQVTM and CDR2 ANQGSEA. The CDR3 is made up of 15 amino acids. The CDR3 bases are TGCAGCGTTTCATTTCCGGACCGTTCCTCCTACGAGCAGTACTTC. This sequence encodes CSVSFPDRSSYEQYF.

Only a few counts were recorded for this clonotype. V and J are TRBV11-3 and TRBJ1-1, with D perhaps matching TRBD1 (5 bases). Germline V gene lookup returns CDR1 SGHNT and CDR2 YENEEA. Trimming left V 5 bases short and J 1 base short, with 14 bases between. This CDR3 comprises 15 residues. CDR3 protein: CASSTLQEPNTEAFF. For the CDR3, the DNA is TGTGCCAGCAGCACCCTACAGGAGCCGAACACTGAAGCTTTCTTT.

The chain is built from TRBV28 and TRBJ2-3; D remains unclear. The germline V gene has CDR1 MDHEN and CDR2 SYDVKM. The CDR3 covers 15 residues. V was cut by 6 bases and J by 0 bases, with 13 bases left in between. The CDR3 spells CASSPWRDSTDTQYF. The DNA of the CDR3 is TGTGCCAGCAGCCCCTGGCGTGATAGCACAGATACGCAGTATTTT.

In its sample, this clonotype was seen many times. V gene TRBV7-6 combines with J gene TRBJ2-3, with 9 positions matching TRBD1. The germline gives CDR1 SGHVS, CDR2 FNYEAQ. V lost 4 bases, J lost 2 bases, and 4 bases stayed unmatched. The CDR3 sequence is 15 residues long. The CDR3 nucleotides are TGTGCCAGCAGCTCCGGGACAGGGCACACAGATACGCAGTATTTT. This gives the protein CASSSGTGHTDTQYF.

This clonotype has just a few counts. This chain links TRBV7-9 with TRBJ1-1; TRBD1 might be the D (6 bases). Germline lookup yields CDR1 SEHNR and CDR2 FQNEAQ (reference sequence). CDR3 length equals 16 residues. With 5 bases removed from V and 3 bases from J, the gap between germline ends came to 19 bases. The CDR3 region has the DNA TGTGCCAGCAGCCCCCCCGCAGGCGAGGGGGACACTGAAGCTTTCTTT. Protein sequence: CASSPPAGEGDTEAFF.

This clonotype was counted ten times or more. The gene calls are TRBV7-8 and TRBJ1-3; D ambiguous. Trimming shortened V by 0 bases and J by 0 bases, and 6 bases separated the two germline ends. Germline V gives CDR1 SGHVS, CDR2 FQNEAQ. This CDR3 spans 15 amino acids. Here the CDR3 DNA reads TGTGCCAGCAGCTTAGCGACGGACTCTGGAAACACCATATATTTT. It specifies CASSLATDSGNTIYF.

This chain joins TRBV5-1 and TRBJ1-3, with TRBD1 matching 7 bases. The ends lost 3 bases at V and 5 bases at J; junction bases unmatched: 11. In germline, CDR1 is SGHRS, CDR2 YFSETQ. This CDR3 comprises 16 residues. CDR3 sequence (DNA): TGCGCCAGCAGCTACACGACAGGGCCTAATCGAAACACCATATATTTT. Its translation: CASSYTTGPNRNTIYF.

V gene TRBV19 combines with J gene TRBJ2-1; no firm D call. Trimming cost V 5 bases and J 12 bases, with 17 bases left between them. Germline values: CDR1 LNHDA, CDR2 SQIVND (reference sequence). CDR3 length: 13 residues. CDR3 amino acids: CASSGSGGHGQFF. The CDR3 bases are TGTGCCAGTAGTGGGTCAGGTGGCCATGGGCAGTTCTTC.

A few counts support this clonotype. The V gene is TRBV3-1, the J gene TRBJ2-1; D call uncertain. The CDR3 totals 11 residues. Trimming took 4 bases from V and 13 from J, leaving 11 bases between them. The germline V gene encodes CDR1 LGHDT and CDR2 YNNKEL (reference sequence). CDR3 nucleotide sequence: TGTGCCAGCAGCCTAGGGCCTACCCAGTTCTTC. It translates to CASSLGPTQFF.

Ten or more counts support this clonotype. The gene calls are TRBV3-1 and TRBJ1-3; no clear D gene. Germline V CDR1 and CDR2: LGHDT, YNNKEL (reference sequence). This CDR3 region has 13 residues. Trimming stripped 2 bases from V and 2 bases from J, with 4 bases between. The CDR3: CASSQQTGNTIYF. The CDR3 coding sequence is TGTGCCAGCAGCCAACAGACTGGAAACACCATATATTTT.

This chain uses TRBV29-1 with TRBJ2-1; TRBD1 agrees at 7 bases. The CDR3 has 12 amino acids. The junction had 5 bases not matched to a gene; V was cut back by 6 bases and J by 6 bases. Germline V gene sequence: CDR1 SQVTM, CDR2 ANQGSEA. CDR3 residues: CSVASGGNEQFF. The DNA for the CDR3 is TGCAGCGTCGCTTCAGGGGGCAATGAGCAGTTCTTC.

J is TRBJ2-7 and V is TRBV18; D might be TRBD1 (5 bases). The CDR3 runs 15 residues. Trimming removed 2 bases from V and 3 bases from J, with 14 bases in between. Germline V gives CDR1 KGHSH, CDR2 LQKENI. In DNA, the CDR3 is TGTGCCAGCTCACCATCAACGACAGCTAACTACGAGCAGTACTTC. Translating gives CASSPSTTANYEQYF.

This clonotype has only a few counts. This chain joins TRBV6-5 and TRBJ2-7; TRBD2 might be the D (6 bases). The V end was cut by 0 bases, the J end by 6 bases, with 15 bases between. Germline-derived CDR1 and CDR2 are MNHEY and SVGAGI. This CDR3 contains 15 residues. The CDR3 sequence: CASSYSGSFEGEQYF. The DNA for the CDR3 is TGTGCCAGCAGTTACTCCGGGAGTTTCGAAGGCGAGCAGTACTTC.

CDR3 coding DNA: TGTGCCAGCTCACCGGACGGTGATGGAAACACCATATATTTT. It codes for CASSPDGDGNTIYF. The chain couples TRBV18 to TRBJ1-3; no clear D. Trimming took 3 bases from V and 3 from J, leaving 9 bases between them. The CDR3 sequence is 14 residues long. The germline V gene encodes CDR1 KGHSH and CDR2 LQKENI.

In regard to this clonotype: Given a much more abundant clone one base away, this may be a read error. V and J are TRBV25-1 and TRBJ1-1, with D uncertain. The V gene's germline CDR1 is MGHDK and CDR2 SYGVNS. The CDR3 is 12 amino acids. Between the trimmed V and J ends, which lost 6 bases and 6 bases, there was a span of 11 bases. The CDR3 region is CASSRRTSEAFF. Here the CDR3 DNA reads TGTGCCAGCAGCCGACGGACCTCTGAAGCTTTCTTT.

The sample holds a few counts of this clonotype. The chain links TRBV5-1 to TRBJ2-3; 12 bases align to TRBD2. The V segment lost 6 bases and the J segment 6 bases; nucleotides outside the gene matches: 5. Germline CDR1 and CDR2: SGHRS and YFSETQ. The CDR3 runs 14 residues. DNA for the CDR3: TGCGCCAGCACCTGGACTAGCGGGGCCGATACGCAGTATTTT. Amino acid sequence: CASTWTSGADTQYF.

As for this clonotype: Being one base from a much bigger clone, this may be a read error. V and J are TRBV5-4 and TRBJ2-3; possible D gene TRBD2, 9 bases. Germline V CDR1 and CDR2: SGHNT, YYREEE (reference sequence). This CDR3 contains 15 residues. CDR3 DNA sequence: TGTGCCAGCAGCATTAGCGGGAGAGGGACAGGTACGCAGTATTTT. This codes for CASSISGRGTGTQYF.

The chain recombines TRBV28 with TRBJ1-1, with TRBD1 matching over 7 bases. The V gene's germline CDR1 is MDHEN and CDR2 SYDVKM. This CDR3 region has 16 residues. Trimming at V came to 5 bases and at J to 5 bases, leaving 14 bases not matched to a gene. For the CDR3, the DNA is TGTGCCAGCAGTCCTTTTAAGGGGGCCGGAGGGACTGAAGCTTTCTTT. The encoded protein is CASSPFKGAGGTEAFF.